The 5 T cell receptor beta chains below come from one sample, sequenced in a study of blood T cell repertoires in COVID-19. Data came from immunoSEQ multiplex PCR; TCRdb stores just in-frame clones and leaves some out. The sample holds more than 300,000 clones; 85% to 95% are singletons and the top ten take almost 4%. The sequenced sample was PBMCs or T cells enriched from blood (not recorded which). The receptors stem from a woman under 40 who had been exposed to COVID-19.

The chain carries TRBV15 and TRBJ1-5, with unresolved D. Germline assignment: CDR1 LNHNV and CDR2 YYDKDF (reference sequence). V was clipped by 1 base and J by 6 bases, with 10 bases between them. The CDR3 loop spans 14 amino acids. Here the CDR3 DNA reads TGTGCCACCAGCAGAGCGGGGTCGTTTCAGCCCCAGCATTTT. Protein product: CATSRAGSFQPQHF.

V and J are TRBV5-1 and TRBJ2-3; maybe TRBD1 (5 bases). Germline lookup yields CDR1 SGHRS and CDR2 YFSETQ. V was cut by 0 bases and J by 0 bases, with 14 bases left in between. The CDR3 is 17 amino acids. In DNA, the CDR3 is TGCGCCAGCAGCTTGGTCCGACAGCGTTCTAGCACAGATACGCAGTATTTT. It specifies CASSLVRQRSSTDTQYF.

This chain links TRBV5-3 with TRBJ1-2, with D possibly TRBD1 on 5 matching bases. TRBV5-3 belongs to the ORF category, with a function that is uncertain. V was shortened by 4 bases and J by 8 bases, with 18 bases between the two germline ends. This CDR3 has 14 residues. The CDR3 protein is CARSPKGPNGGYTF. The CDR3 region has the DNA TGTGCCAGAAGCCCTAAGGGGCCTAACGGCGGCTACACCTTC.

The chain uses TRBV2 and TRBJ1-5, with TRBD1 as a possible D gene (6 bases). The V end lost 6 bases, the J end lost 4 bases, and 16 bases lay between the germline ends. The CDR3 spans 15 residues. Germline V gives CDR1 SNHLY, CDR2 FYNNEI. CDR3 sequence: CASSKPGTPNQPQHF. CDR3 coding DNA: TGTGCCAGCAGCAAGCCCGGGACACCTAATCAGCCCCAGCATTTT.

The chain carries TRBV2 and TRBJ1-5, with 9 bases lining up with TRBD1. The CDR3 extends over 14 amino acids. V gave up 8 bases and J gave up 6 bases; unmatched junction bases: 8. The germline V gene encodes CDR1 SNHLY and CDR2 FYNNEI. The chain's CDR3 is CASQTGGMGQPQHF. CDR3 nucleotides: TGTGCCAGCCAGACAGGGGGAATGGGTCAGCCCCAGCATTTT.